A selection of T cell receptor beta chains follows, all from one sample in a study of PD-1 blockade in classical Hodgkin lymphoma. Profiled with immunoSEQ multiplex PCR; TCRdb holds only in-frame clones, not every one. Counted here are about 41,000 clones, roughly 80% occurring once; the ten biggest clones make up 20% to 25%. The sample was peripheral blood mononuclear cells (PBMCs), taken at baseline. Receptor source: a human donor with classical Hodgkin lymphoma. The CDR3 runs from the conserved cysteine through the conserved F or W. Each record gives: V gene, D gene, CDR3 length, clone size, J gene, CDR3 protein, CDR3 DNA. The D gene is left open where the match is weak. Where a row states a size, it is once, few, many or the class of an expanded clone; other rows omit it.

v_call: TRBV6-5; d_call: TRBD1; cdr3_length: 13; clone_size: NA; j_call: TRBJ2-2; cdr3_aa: CASSRTGAGELFF; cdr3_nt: TGTGCCAGCAGCCGAACAGGGGCCGGGGAGCTGTTTTTT
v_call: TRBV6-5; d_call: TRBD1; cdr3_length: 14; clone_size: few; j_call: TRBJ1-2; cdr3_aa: CASSAQTGNYGYTF; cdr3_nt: TGTGCCAGCAGTGCCCAGACAGGGAACTATGGCTACACCTTC
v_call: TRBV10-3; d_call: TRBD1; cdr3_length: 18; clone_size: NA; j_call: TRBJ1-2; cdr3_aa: CAISPGPGQGDLNYGYTF; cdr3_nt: TGTGCCATCAGTCCCGGACCGGGACAGGGGGACCTTAACTATGGCTACACCTTC
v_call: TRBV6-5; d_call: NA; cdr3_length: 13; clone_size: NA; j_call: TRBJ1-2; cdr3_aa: CASTAGPRRGYTF; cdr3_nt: TGTGCCAGCACGGCGGGGCCTCGCCGGGGCTACACCTTC
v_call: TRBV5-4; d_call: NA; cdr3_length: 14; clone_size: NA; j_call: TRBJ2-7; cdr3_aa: CASSPTPDNYEQYF; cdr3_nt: TGTGCCAGCAGCCCGACCCCAGACAACTACGAGCAGTACTTC
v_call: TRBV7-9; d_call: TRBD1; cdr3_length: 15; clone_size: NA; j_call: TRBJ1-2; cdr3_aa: CASSLASGTDYGYTF; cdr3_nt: TGTGCCAGCAGCTTAGCGTCCGGGACAGATTATGGCTACACCTTC
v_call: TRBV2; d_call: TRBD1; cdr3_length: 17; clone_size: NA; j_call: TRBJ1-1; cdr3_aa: CASSPGTGGGMNTEAFF; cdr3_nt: TGTGCCAGCAGTCCAGGGACAGGTGGGGGCATGAACACTGAAGCTTTCTTT
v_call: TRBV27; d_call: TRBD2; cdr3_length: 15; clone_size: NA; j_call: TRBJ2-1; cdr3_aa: CASSFSAGAVNEQFF; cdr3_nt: TGTGCCAGCAGTTTTTCGGCGGGAGCCGTCAATGAGCAGTTCTTC
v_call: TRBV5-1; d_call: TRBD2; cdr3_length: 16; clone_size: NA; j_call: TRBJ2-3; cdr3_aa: CASSPSASGNTDTQYF; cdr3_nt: TGCGCCAGCAGCCCCTCGGCTAGCGGCAACACAGATACGCAGTATTTT
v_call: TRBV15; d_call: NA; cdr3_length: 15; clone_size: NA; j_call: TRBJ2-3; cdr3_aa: CATSRRDRYTDTQYF; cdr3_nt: TGTGCCACCAGCAGGAGGGACCGGTACACAGATACGCAGTATTTT
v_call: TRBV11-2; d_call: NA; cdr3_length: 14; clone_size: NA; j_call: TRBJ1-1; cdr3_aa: CASSSTHLGTEAFF; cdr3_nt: TGTGCCAGCAGCTCAACTCACCTCGGGACTGAAGCTTTCTTT
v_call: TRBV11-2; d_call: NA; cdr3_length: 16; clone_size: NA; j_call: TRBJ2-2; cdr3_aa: CASSLVLAENTGELFF; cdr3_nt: TGTGCCAGCAGCTTAGTTCTCGCAGAGAACACCGGGGAGCTGTTTTTT
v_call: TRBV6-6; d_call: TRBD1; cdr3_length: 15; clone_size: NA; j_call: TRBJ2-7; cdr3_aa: CASSTFGTGAYEQYF; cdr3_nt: TGTGCCAGCAGTACTTTCGGGACAGGGGCCTACGAGCAGTACTTC
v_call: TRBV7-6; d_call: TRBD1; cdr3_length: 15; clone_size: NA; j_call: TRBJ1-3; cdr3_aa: CASSLMGQAGNTIYF; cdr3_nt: TGTGCCAGCAGCTTAATGGGACAGGCAGGAAACACCATATATTTT
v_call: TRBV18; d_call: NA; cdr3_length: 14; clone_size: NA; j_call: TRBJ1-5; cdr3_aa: CASSNGQGNQPQHF; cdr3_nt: TGTGCCAGCTCAAACGGGCAGGGGAATCAGCCCCAGCATTTT
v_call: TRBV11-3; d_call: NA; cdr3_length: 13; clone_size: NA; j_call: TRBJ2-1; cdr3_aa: CASSSGRYNEQFF; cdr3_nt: TGTGCCAGCAGCTCCGGACGGTACAATGAGCAGTTCTTC
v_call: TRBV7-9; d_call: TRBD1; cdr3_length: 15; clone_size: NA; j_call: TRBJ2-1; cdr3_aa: CASTIWTGAYNEQFF; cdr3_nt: TGTGCCAGCACCATATGGACAGGGGCCTACAATGAGCAGTTCTTC
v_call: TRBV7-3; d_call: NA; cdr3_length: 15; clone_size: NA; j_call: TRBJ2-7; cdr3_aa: CASSQGLGENYEQYF; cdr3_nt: TGTGCCAGCAGCCAGGGGTTGGGGGAAAACTACGAGCAGTACTTC
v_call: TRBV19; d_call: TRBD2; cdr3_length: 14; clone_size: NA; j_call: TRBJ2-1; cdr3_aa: CASSIGAGTNEQFF; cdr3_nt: TGTGCCAGTAGTATCGGAGCGGGAACCAATGAGCAGTTCTTC
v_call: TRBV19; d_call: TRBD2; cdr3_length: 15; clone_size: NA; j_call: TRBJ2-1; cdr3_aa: CASSIDRGLADEQFF; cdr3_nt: TGTGCCAGTAGTATAGACCGAGGACTAGCGGATGAGCAGTTCTTC
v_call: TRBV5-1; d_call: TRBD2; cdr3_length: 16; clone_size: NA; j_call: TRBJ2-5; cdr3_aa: CASRAEGSGIQETQYF; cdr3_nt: TGCGCCAGCAGGGCCGAGGGTAGCGGGATTCAAGAGACCCAGTACTTC
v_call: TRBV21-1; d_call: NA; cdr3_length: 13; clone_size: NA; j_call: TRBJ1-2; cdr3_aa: CARRDGAFYGYTF; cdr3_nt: TGTGCCAGACGCGACGGTGCCTTCTATGGCTACACCTTC
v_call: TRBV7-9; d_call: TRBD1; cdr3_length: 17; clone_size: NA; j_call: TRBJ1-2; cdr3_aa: CASRRYGTGFLEGGYTF; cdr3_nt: TGTGCCAGCAGGAGATACGGGACAGGCTTCCTCGAAGGGGGCTACACCTTC
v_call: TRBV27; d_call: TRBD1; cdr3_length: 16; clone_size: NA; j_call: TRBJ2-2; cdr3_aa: CASRQTGGWGTGELFF; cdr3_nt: TGTGCCAGCAGGCAAACAGGGGGCTGGGGCACCGGGGAGCTGTTTTTT
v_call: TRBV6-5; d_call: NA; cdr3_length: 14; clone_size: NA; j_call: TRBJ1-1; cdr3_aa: CASSAMDPNAEAFF; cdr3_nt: TGTGCCAGCAGTGCCATGGATCCGAACGCTGAAGCTTTCTTT
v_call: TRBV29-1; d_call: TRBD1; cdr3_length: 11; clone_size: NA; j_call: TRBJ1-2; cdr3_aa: CSGRTGYGYTF; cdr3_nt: TGCAGCGGGCGGACAGGGTATGGCTACACCTTC
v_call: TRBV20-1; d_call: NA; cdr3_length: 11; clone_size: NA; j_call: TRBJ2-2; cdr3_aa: CSARDTGELFF; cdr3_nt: TGCAGTGCTAGAGACACCGGGGAGCTGTTTTTT
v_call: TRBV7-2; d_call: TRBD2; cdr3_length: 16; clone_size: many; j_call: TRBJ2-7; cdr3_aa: CASSLEGGRRPYEQYF; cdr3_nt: TGTGCCAGCAGCTTAGAGGGCGGGAGACGGCCCTACGAGCAGTACTTC
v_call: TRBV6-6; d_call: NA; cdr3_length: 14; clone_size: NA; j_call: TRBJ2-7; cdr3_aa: CASSYPQGRGEQYF; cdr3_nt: TGTGCCAGCAGTTACCCGCAGGGAAGGGGAGAGCAGTACTTC
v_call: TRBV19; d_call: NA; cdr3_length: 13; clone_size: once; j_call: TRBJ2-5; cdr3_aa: CASSISIQETQYF; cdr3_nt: TGTGCCAGTAGTATAAGTATCCAAGAGACCCAGTACTTC
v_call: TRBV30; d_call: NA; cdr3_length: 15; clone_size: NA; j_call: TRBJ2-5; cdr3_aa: CAWSLLPVPQETQYF; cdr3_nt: TGTGCCTGGAGTCTCCTCCCCGTACCCCAAGAGACCCAGTACTTC
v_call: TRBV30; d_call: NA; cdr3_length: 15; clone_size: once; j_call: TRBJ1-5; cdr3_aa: CAWSVGTHSNQPQHF; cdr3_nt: TGTGCCTGGAGTGTGGGGACGCATAGCAATCAGCCCCAGCATTTT
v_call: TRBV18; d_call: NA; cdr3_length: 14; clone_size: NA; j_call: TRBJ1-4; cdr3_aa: CASLPTPTNEKLFF; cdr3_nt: TGTGCCAGCCTCCCGACTCCAACTAATGAAAAACTGTTTTTT
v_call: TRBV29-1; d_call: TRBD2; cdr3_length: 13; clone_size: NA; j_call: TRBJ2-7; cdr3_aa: CSAPGLAGEKQYF; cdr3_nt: TGCAGCGCCCCGGGACTAGCGGGAGAAAAGCAGTACTTC
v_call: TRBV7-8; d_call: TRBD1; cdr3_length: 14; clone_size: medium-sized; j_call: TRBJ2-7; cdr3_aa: CASSSSGTVREQYF; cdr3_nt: TGTGCCAGCAGCTCATCCGGGACAGTTAGGGAGCAGTACTTC
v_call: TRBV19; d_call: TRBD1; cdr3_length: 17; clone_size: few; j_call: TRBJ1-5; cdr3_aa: CASSIDGTGRGNQPQHF; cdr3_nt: TGTGCCAGTAGTATAGACGGGACAGGACGCGGCAATCAGCCCCAGCATTTT
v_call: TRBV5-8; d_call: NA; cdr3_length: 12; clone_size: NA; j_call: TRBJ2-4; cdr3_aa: CASSPGRNIQYF; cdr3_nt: TGTGCCAGCAGCCCAGGGAGGAACATTCAGTACTTC
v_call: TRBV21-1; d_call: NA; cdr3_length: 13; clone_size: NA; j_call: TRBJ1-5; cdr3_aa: CASSSTRLYLQHF; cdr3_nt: TGTGCCAGCAGCTCCACTCGACTGTACCTCCAGCATTTT
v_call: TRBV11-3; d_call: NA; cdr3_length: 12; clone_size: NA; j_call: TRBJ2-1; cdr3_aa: CASSRDSNEQFF; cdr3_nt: TGTGCCAGCAGCCGCGACAGCAATGAGCAGTTCTTC
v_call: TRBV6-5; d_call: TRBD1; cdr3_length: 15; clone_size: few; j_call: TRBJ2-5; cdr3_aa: CASSYPGTGQETQYF; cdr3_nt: TGTGCCAGCAGTTATCCCGGGACAGGGCAAGAGACCCAGTACTTC
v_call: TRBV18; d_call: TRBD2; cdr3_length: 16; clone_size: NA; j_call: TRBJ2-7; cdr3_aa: CASSPIGAGGPHEQYF; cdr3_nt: TGTGCCAGCTCACCTATAGGAGCGGGAGGGCCCCACGAGCAGTACTTC
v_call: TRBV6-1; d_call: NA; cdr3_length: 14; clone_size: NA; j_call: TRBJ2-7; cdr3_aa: CASSLVRSSYEQYF; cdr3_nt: TGTGCCAGCAGTTTGGTCAGGAGCTCCTACGAGCAGTACTTC
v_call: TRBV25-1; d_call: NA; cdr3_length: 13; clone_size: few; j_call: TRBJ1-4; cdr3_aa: CASSVLDTAKLFF; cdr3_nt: TGTGCCAGCAGTGTGCTGGATACGGCAAAACTGTTTTTT
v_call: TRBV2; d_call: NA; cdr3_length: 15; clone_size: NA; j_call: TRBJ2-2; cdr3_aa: CASSVDSSWTGELFF; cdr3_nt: TGTGCCAGCAGTGTAGACTCTAGTTGGACCGGGGAGCTGTTTTTT
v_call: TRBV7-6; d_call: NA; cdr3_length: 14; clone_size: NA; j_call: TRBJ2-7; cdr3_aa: CASSLSTGSYEQYF; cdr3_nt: TGTGCCAGCAGCTTGTCGACGGGCTCCTACGAGCAGTACTTC
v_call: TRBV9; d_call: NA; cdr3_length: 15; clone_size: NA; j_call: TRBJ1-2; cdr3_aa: CASSVAGTGDYGYTF; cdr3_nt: TGTGCCAGCAGCGTCGCCGGGACGGGGGATTATGGCTACACCTTC
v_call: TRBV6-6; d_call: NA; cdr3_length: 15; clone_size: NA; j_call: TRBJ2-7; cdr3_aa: CASSPPPEGTHEQYF; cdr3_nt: TGTGCCAGCAGCCCCCCTCCGGAGGGCACCCACGAGCAGTACTTC
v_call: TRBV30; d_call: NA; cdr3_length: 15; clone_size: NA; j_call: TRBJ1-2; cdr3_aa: CAWSVQATGVNGYTF; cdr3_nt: TGTGCCTGGAGTGTACAGGCGACAGGAGTCAATGGCTACACCTTC
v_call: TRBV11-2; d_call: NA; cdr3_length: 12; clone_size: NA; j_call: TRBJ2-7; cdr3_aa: CASSRISYEQYF; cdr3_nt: TGTGCCAGCAGTCGTATATCGTACGAGCAGTACTTC
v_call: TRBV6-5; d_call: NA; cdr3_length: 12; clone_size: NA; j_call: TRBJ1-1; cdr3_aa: CASSRGDTEAFF; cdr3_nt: TGTGCCAGCAGCCGGGGGGACACTGAAGCTTTCTTT
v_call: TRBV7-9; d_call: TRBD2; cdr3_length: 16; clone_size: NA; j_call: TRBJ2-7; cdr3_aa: CASSASAGGLPYEQYF; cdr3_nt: TGTGCCAGCAGCGCTTCAGCGGGAGGACTCCCCTACGAGCAGTACTTC
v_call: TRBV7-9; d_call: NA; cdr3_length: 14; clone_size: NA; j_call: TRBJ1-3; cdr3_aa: CASSLELSGNTIYF; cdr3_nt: TGTGCCAGCAGCTTAGAACTGAGTGGAAACACCATATATTTT
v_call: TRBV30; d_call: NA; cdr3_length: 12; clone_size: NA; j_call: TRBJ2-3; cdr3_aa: CAWSVLSVAQYF; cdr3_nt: TGTGCCTGGAGTGTTTTATCGGTAGCGCAGTATTTT
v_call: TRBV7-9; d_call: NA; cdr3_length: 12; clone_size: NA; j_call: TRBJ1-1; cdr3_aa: CASSNLDAEAFF; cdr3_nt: TGTGCCAGCAGTAACCTGGATGCTGAAGCTTTCTTT
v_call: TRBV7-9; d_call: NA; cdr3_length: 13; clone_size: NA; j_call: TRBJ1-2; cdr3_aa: CASSLRGDYGYTF; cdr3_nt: TGTGCCAGCAGCTTACGGGGAGACTATGGCTACACCTTC
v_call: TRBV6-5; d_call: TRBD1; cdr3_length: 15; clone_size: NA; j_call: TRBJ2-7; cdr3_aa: CASSGTGTGTYEQYF; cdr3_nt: TGTGCCAGCAGTGGCACCGGGACAGGGACCTACGAGCAGTACTTC
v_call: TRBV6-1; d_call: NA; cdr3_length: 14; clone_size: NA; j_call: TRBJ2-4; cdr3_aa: CASNEVGVQNIQYF; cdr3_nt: TGTGCCAGCAACGAGGTGGGAGTGCAAAACATTCAGTACTTC
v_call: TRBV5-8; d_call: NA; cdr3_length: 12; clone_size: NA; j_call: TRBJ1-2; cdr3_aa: CASSLGVEGYTF; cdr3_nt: TGTGCCAGCAGCTTGGGAGTGGAGGGCTACACCTTC
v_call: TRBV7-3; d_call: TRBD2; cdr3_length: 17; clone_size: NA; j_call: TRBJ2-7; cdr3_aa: CASSLRASSGLPYEQYF; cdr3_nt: TGTGCCAGCAGCTTAAGAGCCTCTAGCGGGCTACCCTACGAGCAGTACTTC
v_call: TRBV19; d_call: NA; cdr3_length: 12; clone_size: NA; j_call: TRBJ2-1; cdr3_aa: CASSIVRSEQFF; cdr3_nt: TGTGCCAGTAGTATAGTTCGTAGCGAGCAGTTCTTC